This T cell receptor beta chain was sequenced during a study of low-dose radiotherapy and immunotherapy resistance in tumors. Time point denoted: after trial treatment. Treatment indicated: LDRT plus nivolumab, ipilimumab, low-dose cyclophosphamide and aspirin (RACIN trial). The sample holds a few counts of this clonotype. First-strand cDNA used TRAV- and TRBV-specific primers, covering alpha and beta chains. PCR amplification of the TCRs was performed with Phusion for 20 PCR cycles, and it relied on a constant-region primer together with a V-primer adapter. TCRdb ran MiXCR on the reads and lists one entry per CDR3 protein. The sample holds about 100,000 distinct CDR3 sequences, 20% seen once. The V end lost 0 bases, the J end lost 1 base, and 9 bases lay between the germline ends. The CDR3 covers 15 residues. From germline, CDR1 is WSHSY and CDR2 SAAADI.

The chain employs TRBV10-2 and TRBJ2-5, with D maybe TRBD2 (5 bases). The TCR was taken from a male donor with prostate cancer. Material: PBMCs, obtained after low-dose radiotherapy plus immunotherapy. CDR3 loop: CASSESLDSQETQYF. The CDR3 DNA follows: TGCGCCAGCAGTGAGTCGTTGGACTCCCAAGAGACCCAGTACTTC.